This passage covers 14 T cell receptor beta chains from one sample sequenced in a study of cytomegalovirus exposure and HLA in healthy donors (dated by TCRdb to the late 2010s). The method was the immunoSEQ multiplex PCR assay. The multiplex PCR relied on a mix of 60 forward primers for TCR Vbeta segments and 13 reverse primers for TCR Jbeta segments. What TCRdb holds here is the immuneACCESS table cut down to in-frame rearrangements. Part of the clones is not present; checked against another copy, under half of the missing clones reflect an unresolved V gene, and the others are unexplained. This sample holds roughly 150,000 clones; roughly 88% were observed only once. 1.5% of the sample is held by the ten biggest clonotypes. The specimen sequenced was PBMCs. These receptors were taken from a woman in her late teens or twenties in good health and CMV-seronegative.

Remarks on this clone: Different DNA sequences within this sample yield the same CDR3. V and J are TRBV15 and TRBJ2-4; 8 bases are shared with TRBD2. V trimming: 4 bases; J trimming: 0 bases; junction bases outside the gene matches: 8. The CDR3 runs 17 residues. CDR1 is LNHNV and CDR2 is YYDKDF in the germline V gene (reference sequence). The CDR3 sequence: CATSKGSGMLAKNIQYF. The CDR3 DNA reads TGTGCCACCAGCAAGGGTAGCGGGATGCTAGCCAAAAACATTCAGTACTTC. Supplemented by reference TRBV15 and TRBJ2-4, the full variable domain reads DAMVIQNPRYQVTQFGKPVTLSCSQTLNHNVMYWYQQKSSQAPKLLFHYYDKDFNNEADTPDNFQSRRPNTSFCFLDIRSPGLGDTAMYLCATSKGSGMLAKNIQYFGAGTRLSVL.

The CDR3 is CASRTGVSNQPQHF. The CDR3 DNA is TGTGCCAGCAGAACAGGCGTTAGCAATCAGCCCCAGCATTTT. This rearrangement joins TRBV28 to TRBJ1-5; a weak D match, TRBD1 (5 bases). The CDR3 is made up of 14 amino acids. Per germline, CDR1 MDHEN and CDR2 SYDVKM. Trimming shortened V by 6 bases and J by 0 bases, and 9 bases separated the two germline ends.

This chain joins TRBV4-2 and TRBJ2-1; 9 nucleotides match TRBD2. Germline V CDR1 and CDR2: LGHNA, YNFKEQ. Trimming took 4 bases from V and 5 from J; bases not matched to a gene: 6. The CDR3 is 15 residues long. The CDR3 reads CASSLRLADDNEQFF. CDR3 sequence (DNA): TGTGCCAGCAGCCTAAGACTAGCGGATGACAATGAGCAGTTCTTC.

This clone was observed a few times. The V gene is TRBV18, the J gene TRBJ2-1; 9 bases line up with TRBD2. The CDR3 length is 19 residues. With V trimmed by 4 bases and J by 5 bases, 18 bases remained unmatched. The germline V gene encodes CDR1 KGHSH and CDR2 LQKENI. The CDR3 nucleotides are TGTGCCAGCTCACTCCAAGGACTAGCGACCCGAGGGATCAACAATGAGCAGTTCTTC. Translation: CASSLQGLATRGINNEQFF.

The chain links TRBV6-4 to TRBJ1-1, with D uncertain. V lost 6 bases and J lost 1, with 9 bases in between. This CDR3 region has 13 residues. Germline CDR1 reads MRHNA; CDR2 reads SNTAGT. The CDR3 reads CASRRATNTEAFF. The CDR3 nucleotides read TGTGCCAGCAGGAGGGCGACGAACACTGAAGCTTTCTTT.

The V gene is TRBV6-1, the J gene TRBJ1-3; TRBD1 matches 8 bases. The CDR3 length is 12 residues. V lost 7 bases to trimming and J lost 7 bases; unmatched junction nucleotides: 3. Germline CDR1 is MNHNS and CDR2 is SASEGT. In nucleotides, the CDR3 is TGTGCCAGCACGACAGGGGAGAACACCATATATTTT. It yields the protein CASTTGENTIYF.

CDR3 sequence: CASSVGSNQKADRPTF. The CDR3 nucleotides are TGTGCCAGCAGCGTAGGGTCGAATCAGAAAGCCGACAGGCCGACCTTC. The chain carries TRBV9 and TRBJ1-2, with a weak D call TRBD1 (6 bases). The V and J ends lost 0 bases and 14 bases respectively, with 26 bases between them. The CDR3 is 16 residues long. Germline values: CDR1 SGDLS, CDR2 YYNGEE. Full variable domain (missing parts from reference TRBV9 and TRBJ1-2): DSGVTQTPKHLITATGQRVTLRCSPRSGDLSVYWYQQSLDQGLQFLIQYYNGEERAKGNILERFSAQQFPDLHSELNLSSLELGDSALYFCASSVGSNQKADRPTFGSGTRLTVV.

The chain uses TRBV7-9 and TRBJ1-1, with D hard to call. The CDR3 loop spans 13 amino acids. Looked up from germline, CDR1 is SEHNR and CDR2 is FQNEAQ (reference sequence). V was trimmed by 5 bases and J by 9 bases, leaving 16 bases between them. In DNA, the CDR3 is TGTGCCAGCAGCCCCCCCTCCTGGGCCCAAGCTTTCTTT. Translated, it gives CASSPPSWAQAFF.

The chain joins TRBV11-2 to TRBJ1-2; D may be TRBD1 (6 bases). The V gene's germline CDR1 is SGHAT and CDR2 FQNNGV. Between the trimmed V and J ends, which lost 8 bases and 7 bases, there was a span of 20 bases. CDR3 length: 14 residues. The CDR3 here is CASLTLQGRSGYTF. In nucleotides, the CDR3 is TGTGCCAGCCTAACTCTGCAGGGGAGATCTGGCTACACCTTC. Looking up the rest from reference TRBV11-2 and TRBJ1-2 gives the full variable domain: EAGVAQSPRYKIIEKRQSVAFWCNPISGHATLYWYQQILGQGPKLLIQFQNNGVVDDSQLPKDRFSAERLKGVDSTLKIQPAKLEDSAVYLCASLTLQGRSGYTFGSGTRLTVV.

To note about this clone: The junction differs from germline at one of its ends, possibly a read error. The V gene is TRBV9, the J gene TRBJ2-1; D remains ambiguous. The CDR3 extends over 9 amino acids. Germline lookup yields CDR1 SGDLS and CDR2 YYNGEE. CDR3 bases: TGTGCCAGCAGCGTAGTTGGCCTCTTC. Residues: CASSVVGLF.

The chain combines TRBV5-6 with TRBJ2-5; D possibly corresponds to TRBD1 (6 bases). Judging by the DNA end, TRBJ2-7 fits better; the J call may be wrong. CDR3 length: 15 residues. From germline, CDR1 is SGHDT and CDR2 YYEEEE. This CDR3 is CASSSGTRFPYEQYF. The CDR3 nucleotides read TGTGCCAGCAGCTCCGGGACACGCTTCCCTTACGAGCAGTACTTC.

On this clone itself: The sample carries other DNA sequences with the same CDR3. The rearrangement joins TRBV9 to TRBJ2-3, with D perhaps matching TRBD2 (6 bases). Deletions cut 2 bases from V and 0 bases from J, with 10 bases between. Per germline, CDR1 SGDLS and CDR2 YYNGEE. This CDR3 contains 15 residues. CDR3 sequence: CASSVSGTSTDTQYF. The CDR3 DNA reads TGTGCCAGCAGCGTTAGCGGAACTAGCACAGATACGCAGTATTTT.

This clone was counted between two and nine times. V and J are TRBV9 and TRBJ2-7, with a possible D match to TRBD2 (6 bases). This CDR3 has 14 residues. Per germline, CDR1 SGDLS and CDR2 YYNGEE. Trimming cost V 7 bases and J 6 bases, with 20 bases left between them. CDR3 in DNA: TGTGCCAGCTCCTCGGGACTCGCCGGGTTCGAGCAGTACTTC. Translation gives CASSSGLAGFEQYF.

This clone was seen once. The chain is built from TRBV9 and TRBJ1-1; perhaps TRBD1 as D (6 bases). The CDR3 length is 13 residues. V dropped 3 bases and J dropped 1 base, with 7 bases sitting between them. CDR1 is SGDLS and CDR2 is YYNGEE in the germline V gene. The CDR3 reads CASSATGNTEAFF. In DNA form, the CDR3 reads TGTGCCAGCAGCGCGACAGGGAACACTGAAGCTTTCTTT.